The clone carrying this T cell receptor (beta chain) has only a few counts. TCRdb reanalysed the RT-PCR reads using MiXCR and keeps one entry per CDR3 protein. The sample shows under 550,000 distinct CDR3 sequences, 7.6% of them seen only once. The ends were cut back, 10 bases at V and 6 bases at J, with 21 bases in the middle. This CDR3 has 14 residues. The sample belongs to a study of response to subunit inactivated influenza vaccine. This sequence was found in a man between 50 and 75 years old who received an inactivated influenza vaccine. The chain recombines TRBV12-3 or TRBV12-4 with TRBJ1-2; D call uncertain. Sequenced here: PBMCs from blood, sampled 23 to 25 months after vaccination. The CDR3 reads CATYPSPGHNGYTF. The CDR3 DNA reads as TGTGCCACCTACCCCTCCCCGGGTCACAATGGCTACACCTTC.